This TCR beta chain was recorded in a study of OX40 agonist ivuxolimab in advanced cancers. Turning to the overall study: Ivuxolimab, which targeted the costimulatory receptor OX40 (CD134), was an agonistic, fully human IgG2 monoclonal antibody. Intravenous ivuxolimab was administered to patients every 2 weeks at six dose levels: 0.01, 0.1, 0.3, 1.5, 3 and 10 mg/kg. Of the 52 patients in dose escalation, some 19 had hepatocellular carcinoma, approximately 15 had melanoma, 9 had renal cell carcinoma and 9 had head and neck cancer. A male proportion of approximately 83% and a mean age of approximately 58 years, ranging from roughly 20 to 80, were recorded for the dose-escalation cohort. Patients were allowed to have had prior anti-PD-1, anti-PD-L1 or anti-CTLA-4 therapy, and around 40% of the dose-escalation patients had previously received checkpoint inhibitors. Partial responses occurred in three dose-escalation patients: two with cutaneous melanoma and one with hepatocellular carcinoma. Peripheral TCRbeta sequencing was intended to test whether TCR sequence diversity was altered and clonal T-cell expansion was caused by ivuxolimab. The paper describes the monotherapy dose-escalation part (N ≈ 51 patients) of the phase I trial of ivuxolimab. What the study reported, not specific to this receptor: At doses of 0.1 to 3.0 mg/kg, clonal expansion of both CD4+ and CD8+ T cells in blood was seen between baseline and week 6. In the 0.1-3.0 mg/kg groups, partial responders had among the lowest normalized peripheral clonal expansion, particularly in CD8+ T cells. The antigen specificity of the peripheral T cells that underwent clonal expansion was not determined. On average, CD8+ T cells showed more expanded clones than CD4+ T cells after ivuxolimab. Low levels of normalized T-cell clonal expansion were also seen in some nonresponding patients.

For this clone: Its antigen target is currently unknown. One base away there is no much larger clone; base qualities are not given.

Patients with autoimmune disease history or receiving systemic immunosuppression were excluded from the trial. In every dose cohort, peripheral blood was drawn for TCR sequencing at baseline, cycle 4 day 1, and cycle 7 day 1. Samples were obtained from an open-label, multicenter, first-in-human phase I dose-escalation trial of ivuxolimab. Adults with locally advanced or metastatic melanoma, renal cell, hepatocellular, or head and neck squamous cell carcinoma were enrolled in the trial. Before TCR sequencing, CD4+ and CD8+ T cells were separately sorted from peripheral blood. Its CDR3 holds 15 amino acids, cysteine through phenylalanine. CDR3 DNA only is kept here, 45 bases in frame from base 1. Trimming takes 0 bases from V and 1 base from J, and the germline ends sit 12 bases apart. From a lookup of the germline V gene (reference sequence), CDR1 and CDR2 are GTSNPN and SVGIG. For sequencing of the TCRbeta CDR3 region, genomic DNA was extracted from the sorted cells. The immunoSEQ Assay was used to sequence the TCRbeta CDR3 regions. The table was pulled from immuneACCESS by TCRdb, which kept in-frame rearrangements only. Such tables lose some clones; where checked, under half of the loss comes from unresolved V genes, and the rest has no known cause. Present in this sample are under 20,000 clones, 86% of which were seen just once. Of the sample, roughly 15% falls within the top ten clones.

Sequencing used CD4+ or CD8+ T cells sorted from blood, obtained in a trial of the OX40 agonist ivuxolimab. The TCR comes from an adult with an advanced solid tumor such as melanoma, head and neck, liver or kidney cancer. The chain joins TRBV30 to TRBJ1-1; perhaps TRBD1 is the D gene, with 5 bases matching. CDR3 reads: CAWSVWGGENTEAFF. DNA sequence: TGTGCCTGGAGTGTATGGGGGGGGGAGAACACTGAAGCTTTCTTT.